This entry describes one T cell receptor beta chain. Germline CDR1 reads LGHDT; CDR2 reads YNNKEL (reference sequence). V gave up 6 bases and J gave up 0 bases, with 12 bases separating them. CDR3 size: 15 residues. These data belong to a study of blood T cell repertoires in COVID-19. Study-wide context: Sites across the United States, Italy and Spain contributed samples from acute and convalescent COVID-19. In each case, the material was cDNA or gDNA derived from T cells, B-cell-depleted T cells, or PBMCs.

Authors' methods: The assay estimated nucleated cells by amplifying reference gene primers. The method was immunoSEQ multiplex PCR; TCRdb's version includes in-frame clones alone and lacks a portion of them. That table furnishes V, J and clone size, whereas the DNA furnished D and trimming. The profile shows about 200,000 clones, 89% of them singletons. This TCR was recovered from a man in his forties with acute or convalescent COVID-19. J is TRBJ1-3 and V is TRBV3-1 (or the pseudogene TRBV3-2), with D perhaps TRBD1 (5 bases). Input material: peripheral blood. The CDR3 here is CASSGFQGSGNTIYF. The CDR3 bases are TGTGCCAGCAGTGGCTTTCAGGGCTCTGGAAACACCATATATTTT.